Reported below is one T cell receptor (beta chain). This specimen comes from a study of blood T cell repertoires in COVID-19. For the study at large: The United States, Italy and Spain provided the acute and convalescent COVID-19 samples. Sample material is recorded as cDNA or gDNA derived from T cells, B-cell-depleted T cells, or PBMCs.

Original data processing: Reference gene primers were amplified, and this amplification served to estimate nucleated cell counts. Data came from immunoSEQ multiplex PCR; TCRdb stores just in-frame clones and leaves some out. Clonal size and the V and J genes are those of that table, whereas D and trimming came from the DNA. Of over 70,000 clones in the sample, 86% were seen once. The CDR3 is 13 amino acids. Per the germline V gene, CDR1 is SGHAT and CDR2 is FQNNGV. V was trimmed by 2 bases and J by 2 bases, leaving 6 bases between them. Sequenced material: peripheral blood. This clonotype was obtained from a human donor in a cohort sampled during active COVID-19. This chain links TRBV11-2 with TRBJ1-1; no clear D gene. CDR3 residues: CASSLRENTEAFF. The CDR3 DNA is TGTGCCAGCAGCTTACGGGAAAACACTGAAGCTTTCTTT.